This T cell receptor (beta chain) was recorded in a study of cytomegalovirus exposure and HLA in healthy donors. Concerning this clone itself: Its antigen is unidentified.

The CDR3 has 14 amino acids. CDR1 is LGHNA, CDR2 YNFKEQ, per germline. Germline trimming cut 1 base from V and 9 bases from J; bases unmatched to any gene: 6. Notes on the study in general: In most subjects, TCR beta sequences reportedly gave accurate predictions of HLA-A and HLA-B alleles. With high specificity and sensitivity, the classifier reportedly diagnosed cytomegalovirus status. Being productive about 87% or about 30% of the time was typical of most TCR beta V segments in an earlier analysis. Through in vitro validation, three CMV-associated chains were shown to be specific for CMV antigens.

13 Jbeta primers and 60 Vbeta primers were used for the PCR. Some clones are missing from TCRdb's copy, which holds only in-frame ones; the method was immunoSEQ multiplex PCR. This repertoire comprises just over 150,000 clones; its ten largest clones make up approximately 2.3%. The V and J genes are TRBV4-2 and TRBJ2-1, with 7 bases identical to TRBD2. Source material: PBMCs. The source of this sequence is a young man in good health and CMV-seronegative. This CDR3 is CASSQVKERGEQFF. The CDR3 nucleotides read TGTGCCAGCAGCCAAGTAAAGGAGCGGGGTGAGCAGTTCTTC.